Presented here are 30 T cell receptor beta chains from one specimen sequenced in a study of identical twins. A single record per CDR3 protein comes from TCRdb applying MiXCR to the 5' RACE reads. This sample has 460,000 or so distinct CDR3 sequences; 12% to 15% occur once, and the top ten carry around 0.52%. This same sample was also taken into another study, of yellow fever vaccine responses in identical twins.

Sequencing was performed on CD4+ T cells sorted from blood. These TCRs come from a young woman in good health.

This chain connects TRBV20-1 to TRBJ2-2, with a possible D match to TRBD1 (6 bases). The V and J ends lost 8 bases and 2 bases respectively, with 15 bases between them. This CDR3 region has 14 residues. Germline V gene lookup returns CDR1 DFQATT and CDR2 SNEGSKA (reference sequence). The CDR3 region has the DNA TGCAGTACAACCCGGGACACAAACACCGGGGAGCTGTTTTTT. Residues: CSTTRDTNTGELFF.

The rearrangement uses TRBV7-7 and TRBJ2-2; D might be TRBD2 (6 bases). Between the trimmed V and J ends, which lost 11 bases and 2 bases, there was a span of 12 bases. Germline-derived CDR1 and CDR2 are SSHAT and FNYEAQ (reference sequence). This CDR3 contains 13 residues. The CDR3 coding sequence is TGTGCCGCCCGGGACTCCAACACCGGGGAGCTGTTTTTT. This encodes CAARDSNTGELFF.

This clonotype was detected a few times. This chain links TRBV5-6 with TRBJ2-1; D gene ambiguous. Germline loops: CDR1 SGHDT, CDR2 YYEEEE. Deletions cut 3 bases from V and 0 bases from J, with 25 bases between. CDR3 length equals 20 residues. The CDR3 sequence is CASSYDFFKLERSSYNEQFF. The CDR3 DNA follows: TGTGCCAGCAGCTATGACTTCTTTAAGCTAGAAAGAAGCTCCTACAATGAGCAGTTCTTC.

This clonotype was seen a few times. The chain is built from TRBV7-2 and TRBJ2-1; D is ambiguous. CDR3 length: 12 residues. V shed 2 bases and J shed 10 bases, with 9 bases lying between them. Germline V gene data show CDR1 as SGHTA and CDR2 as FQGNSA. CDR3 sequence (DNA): TGTGCCAGCAGCTTAAAGACCTGGGAGCAGTTCTTC. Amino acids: CASSLKTWEQFF. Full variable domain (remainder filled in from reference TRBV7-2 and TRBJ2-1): GAGVSQSPSNKVTEKGKDVELRCDPISGHTALYWYRQSLGQGLEFLIYFQGNSAPDKSGLPSDRFSAERTGGSVSTLTIQRTQQEDSAVYLCASSLKTWEQFFGPGTRLTVL.

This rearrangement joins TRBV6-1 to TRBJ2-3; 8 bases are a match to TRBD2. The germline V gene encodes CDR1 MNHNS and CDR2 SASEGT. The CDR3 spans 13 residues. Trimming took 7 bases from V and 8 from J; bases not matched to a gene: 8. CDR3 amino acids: CASTPGRGGTQYF. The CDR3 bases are TGTGCCAGCACTCCCGGGAGGGGGGGTACGCAGTATTTT.

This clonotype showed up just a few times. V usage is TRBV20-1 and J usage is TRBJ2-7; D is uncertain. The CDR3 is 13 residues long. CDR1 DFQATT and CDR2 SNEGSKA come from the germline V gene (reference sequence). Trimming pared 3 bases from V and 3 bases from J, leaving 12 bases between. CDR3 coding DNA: TGCAGTGCTAGTGTCCGCCGCGGCTACGAGCAGTACTTC. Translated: CSASVRRGYEQYF.

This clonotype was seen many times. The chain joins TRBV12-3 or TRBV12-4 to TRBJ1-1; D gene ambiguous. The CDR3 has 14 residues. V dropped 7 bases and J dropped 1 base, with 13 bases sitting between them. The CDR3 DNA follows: TGTGCCAGCACCCCTGGGCTAGAGAACACTGAAGCTTTCTTT. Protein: CASTPGLENTEAFF.

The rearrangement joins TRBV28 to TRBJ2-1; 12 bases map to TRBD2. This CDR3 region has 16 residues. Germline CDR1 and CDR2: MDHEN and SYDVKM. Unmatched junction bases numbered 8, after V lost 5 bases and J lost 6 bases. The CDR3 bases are TGTGCCAGCAGTAGGCCGTCGACTAGCGGGAGCAATGAGCAGTTCTTC. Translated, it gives CASSRPSTSGSNEQFF.

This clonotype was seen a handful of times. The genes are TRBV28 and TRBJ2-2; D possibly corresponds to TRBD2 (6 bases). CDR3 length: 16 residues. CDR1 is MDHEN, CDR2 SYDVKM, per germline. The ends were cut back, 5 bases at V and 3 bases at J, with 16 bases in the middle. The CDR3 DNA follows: TGTGCCAGCAGTCCTCTTCCTAGCGCTGACACCGGGGAGCTGTTTTTT. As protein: CASSPLPSADTGELFF.

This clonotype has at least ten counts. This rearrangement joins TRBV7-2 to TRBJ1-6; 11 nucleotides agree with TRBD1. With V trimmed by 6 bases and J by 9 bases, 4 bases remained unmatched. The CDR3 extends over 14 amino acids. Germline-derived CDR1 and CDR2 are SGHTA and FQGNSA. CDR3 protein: CASSLGQGGSPLHF. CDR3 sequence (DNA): TGTGCCAGCAGTCTGGGACAGGGGGGTTCACCCCTCCACTTT.

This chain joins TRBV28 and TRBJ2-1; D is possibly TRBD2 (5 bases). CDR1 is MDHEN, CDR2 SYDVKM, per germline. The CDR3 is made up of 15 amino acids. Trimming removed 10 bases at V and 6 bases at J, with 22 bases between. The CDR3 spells CATRERYPRGNEQFF. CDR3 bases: TGTGCCACCCGAGAAAGGTACCCTCGGGGCAATGAGCAGTTCTTC. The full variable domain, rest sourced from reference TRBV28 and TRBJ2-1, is DVKVTQSSRYLVKRTGEKVFLECVQDMDHENMFWYRQDPGLGLRLIYFSYDVKMKEKGDIPEGYSVSREKKERFSLILESASTNQTSMYLCATRERYPRGNEQFFGPGTRLTVL.

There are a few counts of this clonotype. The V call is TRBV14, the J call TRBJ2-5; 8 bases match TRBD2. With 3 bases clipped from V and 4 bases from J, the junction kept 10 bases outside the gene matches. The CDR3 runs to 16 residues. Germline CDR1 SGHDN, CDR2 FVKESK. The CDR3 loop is CASSHPSGSRVETQYF. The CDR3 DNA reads TGTGCCAGCAGCCACCCGAGCGGGAGCAGAGTAGAGACCCAGTACTTC.

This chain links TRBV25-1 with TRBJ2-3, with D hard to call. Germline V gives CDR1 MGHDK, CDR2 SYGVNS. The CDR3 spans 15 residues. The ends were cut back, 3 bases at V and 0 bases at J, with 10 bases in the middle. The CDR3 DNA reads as TGTGCCAGCAGTGAGAGGCAGAAAAGCACAGATACGCAGTATTTT. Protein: CASSERQKSTDTQYF.

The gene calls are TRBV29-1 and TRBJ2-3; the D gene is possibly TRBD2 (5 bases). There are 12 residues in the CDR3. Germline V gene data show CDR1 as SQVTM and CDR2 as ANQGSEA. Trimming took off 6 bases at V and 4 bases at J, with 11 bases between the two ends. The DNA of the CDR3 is TGCAGCGTGGACTTGGCTCCAGATACGCAGTATTTT. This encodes CSVDLAPDTQYF.

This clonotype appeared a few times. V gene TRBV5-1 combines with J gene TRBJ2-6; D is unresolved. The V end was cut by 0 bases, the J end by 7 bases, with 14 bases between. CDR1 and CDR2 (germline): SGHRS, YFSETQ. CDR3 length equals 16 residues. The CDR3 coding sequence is TGCGCCAGCAGCTTGGACCCCTCGTTGGGCGCCAACGTCCTGACTTTC. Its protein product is CASSLDPSLGANVLTF.

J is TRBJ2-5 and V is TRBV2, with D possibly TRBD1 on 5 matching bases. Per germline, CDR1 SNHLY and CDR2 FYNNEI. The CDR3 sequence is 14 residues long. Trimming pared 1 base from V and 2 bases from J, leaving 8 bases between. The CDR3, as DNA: TGTGCCAGCAGTGAAGACAGGCCTCAAGAGACCCAGTACTTC. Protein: CASSEDRPQETQYF.

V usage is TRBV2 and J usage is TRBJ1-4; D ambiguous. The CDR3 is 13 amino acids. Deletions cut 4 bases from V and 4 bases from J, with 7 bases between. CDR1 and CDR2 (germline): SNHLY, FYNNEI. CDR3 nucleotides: TGTGCCAGCAGTGTCAAGTATAATGAAAAACTGTTTTTT. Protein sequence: CASSVKYNEKLFF.

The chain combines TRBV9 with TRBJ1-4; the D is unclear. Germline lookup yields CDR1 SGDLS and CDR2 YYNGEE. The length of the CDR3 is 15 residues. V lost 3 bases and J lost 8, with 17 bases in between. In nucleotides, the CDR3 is TGTGCCAGCAGCGAAGCAACTCAGGAGGCGGAAAAACTGTTTTTT. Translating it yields CASSEATQEAEKLFF.

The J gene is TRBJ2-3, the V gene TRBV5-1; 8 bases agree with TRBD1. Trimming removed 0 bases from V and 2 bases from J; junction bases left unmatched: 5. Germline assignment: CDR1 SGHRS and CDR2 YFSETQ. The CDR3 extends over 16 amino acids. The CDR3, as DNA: TGCGCCAGCAGCTTGGAATGGACAGGGATCACAGATACGCAGTATTTT. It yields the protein CASSLEWTGITDTQYF.

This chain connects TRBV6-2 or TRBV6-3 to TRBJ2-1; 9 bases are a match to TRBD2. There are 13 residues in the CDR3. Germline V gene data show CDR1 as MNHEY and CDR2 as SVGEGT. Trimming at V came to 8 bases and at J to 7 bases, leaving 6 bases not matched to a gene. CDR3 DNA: TGTGCCAGCTGCTCTAGCGGGGTGAATGAGCAGTTCTTC. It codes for CASCSSGVNEQFF.

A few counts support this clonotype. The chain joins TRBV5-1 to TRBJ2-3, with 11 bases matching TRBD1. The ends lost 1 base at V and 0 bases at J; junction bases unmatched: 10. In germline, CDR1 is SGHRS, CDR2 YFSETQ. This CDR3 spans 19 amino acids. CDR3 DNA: TGCGCCAGCAGCTTGTCCGGGACAGGGGGTTGGCTGAGCACAGATACGCAGTATTTT. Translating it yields CASSLSGTGGWLSTDTQYF.

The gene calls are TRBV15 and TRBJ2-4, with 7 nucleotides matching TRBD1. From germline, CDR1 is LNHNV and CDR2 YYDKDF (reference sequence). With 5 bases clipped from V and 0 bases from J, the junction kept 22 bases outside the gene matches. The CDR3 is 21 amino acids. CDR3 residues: CATSHKPPDRLASLAKNIQYF. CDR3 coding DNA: TGTGCCACCAGCCATAAGCCGCCGGACAGGTTAGCTTCACTAGCCAAAAACATTCAGTACTTC.

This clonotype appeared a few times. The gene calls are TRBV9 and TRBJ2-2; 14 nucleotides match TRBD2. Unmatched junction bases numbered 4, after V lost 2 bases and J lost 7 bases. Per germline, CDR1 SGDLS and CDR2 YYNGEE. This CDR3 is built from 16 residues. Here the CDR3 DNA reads TGTGCCAGCAGCGTCGGGACTAGCGGGAGATTCGGGGAGCTGTTTTTT. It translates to CASSVGTSGRFGELFF.

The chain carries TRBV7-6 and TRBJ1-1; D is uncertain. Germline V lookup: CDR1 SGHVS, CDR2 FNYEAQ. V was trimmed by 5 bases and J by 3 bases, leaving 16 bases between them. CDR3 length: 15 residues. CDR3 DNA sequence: TGTGCCAGCAGCCCGGGCCCCCTCGGGGACACTGAAGCTTTCTTT. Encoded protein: CASSPGPLGDTEAFF.

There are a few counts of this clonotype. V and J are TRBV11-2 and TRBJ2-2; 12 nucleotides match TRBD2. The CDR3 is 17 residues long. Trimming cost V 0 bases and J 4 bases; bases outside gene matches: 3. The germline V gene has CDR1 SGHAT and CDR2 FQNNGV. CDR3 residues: CASSLEGTSGFTGELFF. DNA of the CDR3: TGTGCCAGCAGCTTAGAGGGGACTAGCGGGTTCACCGGGGAGCTGTTTTTT.

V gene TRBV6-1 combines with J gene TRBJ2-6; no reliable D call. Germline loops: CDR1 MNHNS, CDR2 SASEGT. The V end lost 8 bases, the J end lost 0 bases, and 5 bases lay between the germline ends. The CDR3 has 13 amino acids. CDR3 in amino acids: CASCSSGANVLTF. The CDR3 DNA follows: TGTGCCAGCTGCTCCTCTGGGGCCAACGTCCTGACTTTC.

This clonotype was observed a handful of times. The CDR3 region is CASSSRQGQGQPQHF. The DNA for the CDR3 is TGTGCCAGCAGTTCACGACAGGGACAGGGACAGCCCCAGCATTTT. The J gene is TRBJ1-5, the V gene TRBV28; 9 positions match TRBD1. Germline CDR1 reads MDHEN; CDR2 reads SYDVKM. The V segment lost 4 bases and the J segment 7 bases; nucleotides outside the gene matches: 8. CDR3 length equals 15 residues.

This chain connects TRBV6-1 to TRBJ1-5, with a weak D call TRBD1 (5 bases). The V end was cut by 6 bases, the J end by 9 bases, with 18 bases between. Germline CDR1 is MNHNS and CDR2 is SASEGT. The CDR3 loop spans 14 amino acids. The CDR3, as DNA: TGTGCCAGCAGAAGGGGAACTAATCATGGGCCCCAGCATTTT. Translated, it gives CASRRGTNHGPQHF.

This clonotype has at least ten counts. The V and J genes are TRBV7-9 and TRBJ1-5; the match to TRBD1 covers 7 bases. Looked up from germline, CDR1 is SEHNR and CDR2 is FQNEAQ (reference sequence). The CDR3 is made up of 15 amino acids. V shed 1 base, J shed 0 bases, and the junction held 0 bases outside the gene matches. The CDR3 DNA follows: TGTGCCAGCAGCTTAGGGGACAGTAGCAATCAGCCCCAGCATTTT. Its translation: CASSLGDSSNQPQHF.

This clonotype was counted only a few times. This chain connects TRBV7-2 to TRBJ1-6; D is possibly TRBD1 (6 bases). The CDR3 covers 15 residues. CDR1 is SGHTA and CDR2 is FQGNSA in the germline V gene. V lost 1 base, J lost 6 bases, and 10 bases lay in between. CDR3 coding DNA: TGTGCCAGCAGCTTAGTGGGGGCAAGTAATTCACCCCTCCACTTT. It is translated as CASSLVGASNSPLHF.